This T cell receptor beta chain stems from a study of molecular identifiers for immune sequencing clone quantification. Study at large: Five portions were made in replicates from RNA of roughly 20,000 or 100,000 naive CD8 cells, and four underwent sequencing.

Using its own MiXCR run on the PCR reads, TCRdb lists one record per CDR3 protein. Here the sample spans more than 95,000 distinct CDR3 sequences, approximately 24% being singletons. As CD8+CD4-CCR7+CD45RA+ cells, naive CD8 T cells were sorted. Study outcomes and limitations: The study found clones above 20 RNA copies held over 98% of effector molecules and under 1% in naive cells.

The germline V gene encodes CDR1 LGHNA and CDR2 YSLEER. The CDR3 consists of 17 residues. V gave up 0 bases and J gave up 3 bases, with 17 bases separating them. This clonotype was counted ten times or more. What it binds is unknown. The sequence was collected from a human donor in good health. Some libraries in this study had Jurkat cell RNA spiked in. The chain combines TRBV4-3 with TRBJ1-2; weak D call: TRBD1 (6 bases). Sequenced sample: naive CD8+ T cells from blood, with Jurkat cell RNA spiked in. Stated subset: FACS-sorted CD8+CD4-CCR7+CD45RA+ naive T cells. The CDR3 DNA is TGCGCCAGCAGCCAAGATCAGGGGTCAGACCGGTACTATGGCTACACCTTC. As protein: CASSQDQGSDRYYGYTF.